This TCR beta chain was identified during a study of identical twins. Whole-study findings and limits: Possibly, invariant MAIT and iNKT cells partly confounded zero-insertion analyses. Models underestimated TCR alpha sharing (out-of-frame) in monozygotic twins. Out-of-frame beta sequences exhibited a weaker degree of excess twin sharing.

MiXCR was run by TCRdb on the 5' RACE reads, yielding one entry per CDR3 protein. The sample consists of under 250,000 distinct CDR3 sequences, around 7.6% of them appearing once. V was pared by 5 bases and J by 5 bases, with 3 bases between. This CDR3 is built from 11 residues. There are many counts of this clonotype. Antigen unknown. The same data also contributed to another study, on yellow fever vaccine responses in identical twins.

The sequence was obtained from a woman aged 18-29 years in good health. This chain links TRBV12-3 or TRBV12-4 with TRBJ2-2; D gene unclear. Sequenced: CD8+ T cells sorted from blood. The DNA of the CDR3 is TGTGCCAGCAGTAGGACCGGGGAGCTGTTTTTT. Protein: CASSRTGELFF.